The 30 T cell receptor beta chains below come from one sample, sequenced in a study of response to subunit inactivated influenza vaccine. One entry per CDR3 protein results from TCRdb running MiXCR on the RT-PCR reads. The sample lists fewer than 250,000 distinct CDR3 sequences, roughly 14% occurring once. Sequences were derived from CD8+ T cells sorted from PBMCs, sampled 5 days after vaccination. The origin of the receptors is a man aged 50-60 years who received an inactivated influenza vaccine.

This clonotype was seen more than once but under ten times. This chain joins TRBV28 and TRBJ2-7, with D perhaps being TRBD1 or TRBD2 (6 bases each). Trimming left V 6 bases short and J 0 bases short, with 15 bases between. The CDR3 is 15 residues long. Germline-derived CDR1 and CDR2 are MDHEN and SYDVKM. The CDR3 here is CASRPIGGSSYEQYF. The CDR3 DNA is TGTGCCAGCAGACCCATCGGGGGCAGCTCCTACGAGCAGTACTTC.

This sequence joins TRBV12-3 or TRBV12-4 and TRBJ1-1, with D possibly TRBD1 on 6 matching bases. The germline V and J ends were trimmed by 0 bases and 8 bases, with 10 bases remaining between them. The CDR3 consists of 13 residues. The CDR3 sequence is CASSLAGQFEAFF. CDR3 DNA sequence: TGTGCCAGCAGTTTAGCAGGACAGTTCGAAGCTTTCTTT.

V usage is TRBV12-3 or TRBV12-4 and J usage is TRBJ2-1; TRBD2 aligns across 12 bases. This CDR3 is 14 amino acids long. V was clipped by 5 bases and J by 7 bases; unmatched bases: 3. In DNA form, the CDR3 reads TGTGCCAGCAGTACTAGCGGGAGGCGGAATGAGCAGTTCTTC. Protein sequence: CASSTSGRRNEQFF.

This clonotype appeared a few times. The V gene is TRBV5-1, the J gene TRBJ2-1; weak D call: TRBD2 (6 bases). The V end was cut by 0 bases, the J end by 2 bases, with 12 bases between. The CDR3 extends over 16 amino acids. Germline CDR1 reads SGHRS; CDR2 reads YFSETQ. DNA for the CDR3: TGCGCCAGCAGCTTGGAGTGGGCGGGGACCTACAATGAGCAGTTCTTC. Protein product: CASSLEWAGTYNEQFF. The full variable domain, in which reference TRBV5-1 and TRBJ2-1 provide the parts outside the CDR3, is KAGVTQTPRYLIKTRGQQVTLSCSPISGHRSVSWYQQTPGQGLQFLFEYFSETQRNKGNFPGRFSGRQFSNSRSEMNVSTLELGDSALYLCASSLEWAGTYNEQFFGPGTRLTVL.

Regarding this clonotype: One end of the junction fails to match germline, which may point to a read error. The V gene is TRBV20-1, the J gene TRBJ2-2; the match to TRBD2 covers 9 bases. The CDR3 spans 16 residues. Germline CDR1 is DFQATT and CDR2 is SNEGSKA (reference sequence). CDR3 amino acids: CCARDIAGVNTGELFF. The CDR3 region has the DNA TGCTGTGCTAGAGATATAGCGGGGGTTAACACCGGGGAGCTGTTTTTT.

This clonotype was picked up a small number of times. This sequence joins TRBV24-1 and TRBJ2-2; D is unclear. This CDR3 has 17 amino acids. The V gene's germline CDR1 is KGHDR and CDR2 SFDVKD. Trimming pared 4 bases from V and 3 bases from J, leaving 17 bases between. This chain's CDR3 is CATSEDARILDTGELFF. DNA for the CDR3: TGTGCCACCAGTGAGGACGCTAGGATCCTCGACACCGGGGAGCTGTTTTTT.

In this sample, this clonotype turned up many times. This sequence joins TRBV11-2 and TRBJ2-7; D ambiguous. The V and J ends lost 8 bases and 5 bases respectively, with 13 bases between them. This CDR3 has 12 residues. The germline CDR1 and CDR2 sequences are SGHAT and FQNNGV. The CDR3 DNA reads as TGTGCCAGCTTTGACCCCTCGGACGAGCAGTACTTC. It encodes CASFDPSDEQYF.

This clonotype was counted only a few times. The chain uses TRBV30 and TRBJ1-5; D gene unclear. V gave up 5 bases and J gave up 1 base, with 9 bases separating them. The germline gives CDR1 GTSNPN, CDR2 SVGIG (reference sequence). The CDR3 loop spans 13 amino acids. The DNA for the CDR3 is TGTGCCTGGGGCCGGATCAGCAATCAGCCCCAGCATTTT. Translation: CAWGRISNQPQHF.

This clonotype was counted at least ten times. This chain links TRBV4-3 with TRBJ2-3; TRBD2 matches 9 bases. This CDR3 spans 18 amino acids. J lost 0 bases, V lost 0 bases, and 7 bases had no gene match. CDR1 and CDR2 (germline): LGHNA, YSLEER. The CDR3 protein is CASSQEIKAGGSTDTQYF. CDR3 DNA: TGCGCCAGCAGCCAAGAAATAAAAGCGGGAGGCAGCACAGATACGCAGTATTTT.

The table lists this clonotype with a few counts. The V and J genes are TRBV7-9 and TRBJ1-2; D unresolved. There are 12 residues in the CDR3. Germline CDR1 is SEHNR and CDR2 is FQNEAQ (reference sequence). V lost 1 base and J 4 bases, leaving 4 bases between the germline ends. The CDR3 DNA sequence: TGTGCCAGCAGCTTAGAGTCCTATGGCTACACCTTC. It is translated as CASSLESYGYTF.

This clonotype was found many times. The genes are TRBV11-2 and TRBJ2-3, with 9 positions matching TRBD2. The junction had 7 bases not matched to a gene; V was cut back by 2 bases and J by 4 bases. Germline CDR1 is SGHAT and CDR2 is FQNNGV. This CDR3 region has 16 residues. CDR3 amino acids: CASSLPTRLAADTQYF. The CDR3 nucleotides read TGTGCCAGCAGCTTACCTACGAGACTAGCGGCAGATACGCAGTATTTT.

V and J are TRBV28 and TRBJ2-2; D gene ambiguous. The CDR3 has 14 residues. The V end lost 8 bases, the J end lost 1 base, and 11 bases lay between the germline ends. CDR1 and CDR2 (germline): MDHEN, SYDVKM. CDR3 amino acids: CASLAFGNTGELFF. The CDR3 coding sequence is TGTGCCAGCCTCGCCTTTGGGAACACCGGGGAGCTGTTTTTT.

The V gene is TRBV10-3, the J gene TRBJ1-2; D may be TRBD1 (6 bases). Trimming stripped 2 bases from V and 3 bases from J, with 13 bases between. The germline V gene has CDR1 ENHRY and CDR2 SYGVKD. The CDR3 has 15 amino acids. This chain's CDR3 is CAISEIGGADYGYTF. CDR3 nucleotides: TGTGCCATCAGTGAGATTGGGGGCGCAGACTATGGCTACACCTTC.

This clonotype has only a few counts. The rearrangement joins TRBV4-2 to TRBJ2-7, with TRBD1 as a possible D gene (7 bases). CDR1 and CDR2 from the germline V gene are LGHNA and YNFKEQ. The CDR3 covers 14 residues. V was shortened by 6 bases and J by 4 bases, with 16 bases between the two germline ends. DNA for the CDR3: TGTGCCAGCAGGGAGGGAAGGGGGCGGTACGAGCAGTACTTC. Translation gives CASREGRGRYEQYF.

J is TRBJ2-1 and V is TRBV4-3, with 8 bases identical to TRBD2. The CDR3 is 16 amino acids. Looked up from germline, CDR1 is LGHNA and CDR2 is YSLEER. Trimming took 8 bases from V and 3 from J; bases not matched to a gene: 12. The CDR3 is CASAMKLGTSYNEQFF. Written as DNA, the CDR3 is TGCGCCAGCGCGATGAAGTTGGGGACTAGCTACAATGAGCAGTTCTTC.

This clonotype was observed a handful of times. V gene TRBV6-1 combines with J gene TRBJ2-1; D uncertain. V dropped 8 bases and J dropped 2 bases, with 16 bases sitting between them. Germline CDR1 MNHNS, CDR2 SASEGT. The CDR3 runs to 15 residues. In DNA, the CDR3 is TGTGCCAGCGACCCCGATATGCGCGCCTACAATGAGCAGTTCTTC. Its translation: CASDPDMRAYNEQFF.

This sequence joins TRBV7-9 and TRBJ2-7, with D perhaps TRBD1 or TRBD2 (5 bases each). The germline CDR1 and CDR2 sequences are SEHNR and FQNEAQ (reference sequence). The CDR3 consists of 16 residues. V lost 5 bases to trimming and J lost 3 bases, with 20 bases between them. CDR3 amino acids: CASSPVGDPTFYEQYF. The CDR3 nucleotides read TGTGCCAGCAGCCCGGTGGGGGACCCGACATTCTACGAGCAGTACTTC.

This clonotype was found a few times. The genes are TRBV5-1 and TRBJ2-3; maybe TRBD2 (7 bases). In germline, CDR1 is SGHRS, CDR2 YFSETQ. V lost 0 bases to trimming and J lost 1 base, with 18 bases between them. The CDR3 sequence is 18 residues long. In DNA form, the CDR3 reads TGCGCCAGCAGCTTGGTACCCTCGGGGGGCGGTGGCACAGATACGCAGTATTTT. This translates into CASSLVPSGGGGTDTQYF.

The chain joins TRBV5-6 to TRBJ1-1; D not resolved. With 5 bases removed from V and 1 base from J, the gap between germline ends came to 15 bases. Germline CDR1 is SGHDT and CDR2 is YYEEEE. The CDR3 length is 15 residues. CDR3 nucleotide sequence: TGTGCCAGCAGTTCAAACGGGTTCCGGAACACTGAAGCTTTCTTT. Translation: CASSSNGFRNTEAFF.

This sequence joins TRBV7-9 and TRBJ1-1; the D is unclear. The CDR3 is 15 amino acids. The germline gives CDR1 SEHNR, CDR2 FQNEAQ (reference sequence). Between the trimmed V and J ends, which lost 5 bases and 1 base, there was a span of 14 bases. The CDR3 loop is CASSQIPNRNTEAFF. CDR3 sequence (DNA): TGTGCCAGCAGCCAAATTCCAAACAGGAACACTGAAGCTTTCTTT.

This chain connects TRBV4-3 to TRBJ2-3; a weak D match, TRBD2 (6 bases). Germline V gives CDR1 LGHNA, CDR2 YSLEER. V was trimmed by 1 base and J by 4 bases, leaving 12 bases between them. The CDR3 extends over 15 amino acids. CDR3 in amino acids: CASSQGRGRADTQYF. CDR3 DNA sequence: TGCGCCAGCAGCCAAGGGAGGGGTAGAGCAGATACGCAGTATTTT.

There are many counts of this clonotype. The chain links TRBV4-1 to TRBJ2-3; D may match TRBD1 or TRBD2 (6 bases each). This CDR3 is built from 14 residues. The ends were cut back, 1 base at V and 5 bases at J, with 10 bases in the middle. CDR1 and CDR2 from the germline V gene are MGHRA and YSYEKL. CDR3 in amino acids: CASSQVGGVDTQYF. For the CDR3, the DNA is TGCGCCAGCAGCCAAGTGGGGGGCGTAGATACGCAGTATTTT.

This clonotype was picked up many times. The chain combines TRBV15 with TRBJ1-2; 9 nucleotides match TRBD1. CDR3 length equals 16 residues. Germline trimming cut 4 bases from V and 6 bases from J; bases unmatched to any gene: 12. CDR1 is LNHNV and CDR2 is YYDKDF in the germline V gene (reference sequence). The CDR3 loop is CATSMGTAGTGNGYTF. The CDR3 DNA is TGTGCCACCAGCATGGGAACAGCCGGGACAGGGAATGGCTACACCTTC.

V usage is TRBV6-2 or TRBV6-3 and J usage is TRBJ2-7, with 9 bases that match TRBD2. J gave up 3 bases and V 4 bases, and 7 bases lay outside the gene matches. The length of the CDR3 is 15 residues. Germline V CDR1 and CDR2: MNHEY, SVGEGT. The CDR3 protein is CASSSLAGSFYEQYF. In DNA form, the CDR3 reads TGTGCCAGCAGTTCCCTAGCGGGATCGTTCTACGAGCAGTACTTC.

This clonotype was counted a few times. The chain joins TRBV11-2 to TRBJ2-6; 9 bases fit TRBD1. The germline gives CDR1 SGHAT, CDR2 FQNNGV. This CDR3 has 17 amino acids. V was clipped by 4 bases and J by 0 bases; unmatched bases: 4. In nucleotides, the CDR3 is TGTGCCAGCAGCTGGACAGGGGCCCTCTCTGGGGCCAACGTCCTGACTTTC. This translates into CASSWTGALSGANVLTF.

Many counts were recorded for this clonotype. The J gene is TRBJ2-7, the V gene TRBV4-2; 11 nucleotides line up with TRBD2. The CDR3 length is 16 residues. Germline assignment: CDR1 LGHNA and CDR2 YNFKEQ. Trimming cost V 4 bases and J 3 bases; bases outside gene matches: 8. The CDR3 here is CASSREGTSGYYEQYF. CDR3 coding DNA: TGTGCCAGCAGCCGAGAAGGGACTAGCGGTTACTACGAGCAGTACTTC.

CDR3 loop: CASSQGIGADTQYF. The CDR3 DNA reads as TGCGCCAGCAGCCAAGGTATAGGGGCAGATACGCAGTATTTT. V gene TRBV4-3 combines with J gene TRBJ2-3; D possibly corresponds to TRBD1 (5 bases). The CDR3 has 14 residues. V was cut by 1 base and J by 4 bases, with 9 bases left in between. In germline, CDR1 is LGHNA, CDR2 YSLEER.

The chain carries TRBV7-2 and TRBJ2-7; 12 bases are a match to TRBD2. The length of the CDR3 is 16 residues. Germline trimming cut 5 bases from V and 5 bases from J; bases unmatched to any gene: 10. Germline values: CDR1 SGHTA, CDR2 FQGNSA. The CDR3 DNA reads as TGTGCCAGCAGCCACCCTAGCGGGAGGGCCGTCCACGAGCAGTACTTC. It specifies CASSHPSGRAVHEQYF.

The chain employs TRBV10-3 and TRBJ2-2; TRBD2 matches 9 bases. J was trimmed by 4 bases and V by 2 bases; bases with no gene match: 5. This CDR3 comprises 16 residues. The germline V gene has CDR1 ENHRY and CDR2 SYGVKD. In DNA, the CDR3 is TGTGCCATCAGTGAGCATGCGGGAGGGGTCACCGGGGAGCTGTTTTTT. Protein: CAISEHAGGVTGELFF.

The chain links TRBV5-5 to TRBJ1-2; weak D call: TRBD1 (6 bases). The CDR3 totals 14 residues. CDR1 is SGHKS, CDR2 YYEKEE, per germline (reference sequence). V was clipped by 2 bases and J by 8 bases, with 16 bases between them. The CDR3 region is CASSFPGAGYGYTF. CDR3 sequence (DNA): TGTGCCAGCAGCTTCCCGGGGGCGGGTTACGGCTACACCTTC. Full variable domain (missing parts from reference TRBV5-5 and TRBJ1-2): DAGVTQSPTHLIKTRGQQVTLRCSPISGHKSVSWYQQVLGQGPQFIFQYYEKEERGRGNFPDRFSARQFPNYSSELNVNALLLGDSALYLCASSFPGAGYGYTFGSGTRLTVV.